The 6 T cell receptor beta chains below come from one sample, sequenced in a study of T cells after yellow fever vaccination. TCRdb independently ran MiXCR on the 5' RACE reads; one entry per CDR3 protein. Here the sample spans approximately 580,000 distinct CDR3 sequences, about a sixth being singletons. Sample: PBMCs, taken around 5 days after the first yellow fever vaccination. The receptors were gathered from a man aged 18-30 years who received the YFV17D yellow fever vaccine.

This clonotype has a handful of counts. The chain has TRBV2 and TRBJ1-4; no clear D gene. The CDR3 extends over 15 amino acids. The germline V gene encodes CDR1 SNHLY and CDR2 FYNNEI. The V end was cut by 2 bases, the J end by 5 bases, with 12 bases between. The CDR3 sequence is CASSEQLLPNEKLFF. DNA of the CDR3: TGTGCCAGCAGTGAACAACTGCTACCGAATGAAAAACTGTTTTTT.

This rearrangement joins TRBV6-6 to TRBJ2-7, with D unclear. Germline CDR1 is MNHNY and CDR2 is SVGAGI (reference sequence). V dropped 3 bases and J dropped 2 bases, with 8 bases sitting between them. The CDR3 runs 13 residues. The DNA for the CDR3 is TGTGCCAGCAGTTATAGGGCTGCCTACGAGCAGTACGTC. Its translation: CASSYRAAYEQYV.

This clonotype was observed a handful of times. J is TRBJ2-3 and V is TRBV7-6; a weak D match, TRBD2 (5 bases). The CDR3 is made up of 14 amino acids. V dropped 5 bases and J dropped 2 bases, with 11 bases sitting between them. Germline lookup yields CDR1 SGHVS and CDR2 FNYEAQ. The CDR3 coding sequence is TGTGCCAGCAGCGCCCGGGGTCACACAGATACGCAGTATTTT. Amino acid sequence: CASSARGHTDTQYF.

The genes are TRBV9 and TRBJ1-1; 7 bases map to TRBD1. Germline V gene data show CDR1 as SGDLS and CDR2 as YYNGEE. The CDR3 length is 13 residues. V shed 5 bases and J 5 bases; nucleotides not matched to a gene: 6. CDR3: CASRPAGGTEAFF. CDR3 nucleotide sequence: TGTGCCAGCAGACCCGCAGGGGGGACTGAAGCTTTCTTT.

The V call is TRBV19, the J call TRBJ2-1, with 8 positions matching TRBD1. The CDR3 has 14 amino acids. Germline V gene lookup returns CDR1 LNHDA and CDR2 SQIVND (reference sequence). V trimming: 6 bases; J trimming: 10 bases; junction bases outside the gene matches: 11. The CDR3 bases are TGTGCCAGTAGCTCCGGGACAGGTAGGGAGGAGCAGTTCTTC. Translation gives CASSSGTGREEQFF.

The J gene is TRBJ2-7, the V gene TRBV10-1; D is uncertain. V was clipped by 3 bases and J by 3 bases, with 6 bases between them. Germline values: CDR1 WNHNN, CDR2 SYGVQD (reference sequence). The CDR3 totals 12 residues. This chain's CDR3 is CASSERGYEQYF. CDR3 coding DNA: TGCGCCAGCAGTGAAAGAGGCTACGAGCAGTACTTC.